Following are 10 T cell receptor beta chains from one sample sequenced in a study of cytomegalovirus exposure and HLA in healthy donors. Both 60 Vbeta primers and 13 Jbeta primers went into the PCR. Data came from immunoSEQ multiplex PCR; TCRdb stores just in-frame clones and leaves some out. Of 95,000 to 100,000 clones in the sample, roughly four fifths were seen once. Sequences were obtained from PBMCs. These receptors all come from a female donor in good health and CMV-seronegative.

The V gene is TRBV5-6, the J gene TRBJ1-2, with 7 bases identical to TRBD1. J lost 3 bases, V lost 5 bases, and 7 bases had no gene match. The CDR3 runs 14 residues. CDR1 is SGHDT and CDR2 is YYEEEE in the germline V gene. The CDR3 protein is CASSYPGQHYGYTF. For the CDR3, the DNA is TGTGCCAGCAGTTACCCGGGACAGCACTATGGCTACACCTTC. The full variable domain, completed using reference TRBV5-6 and TRBJ1-2, is DAGVTQSPTHLIKTRGQQVTLRCSPKSGHDTVSWYQQALGQGPQFIFQYYEEEERQRGNFPDRFSGHQFPNYSSELNVNALLLGDSALYLCASSYPGQHYGYTFGSGTRLTVV.

The chain couples TRBV27 to TRBJ2-3; D perhaps matches TRBD1 (7 bases). The V end was cut by 3 bases, the J end by 1 base, with 20 bases between. Germline CDR1 is MNHEY and CDR2 is SMNVEV (reference sequence). The CDR3 has 18 amino acids. CDR3 residues: CASSFRAGGTSGTDTQYF. The CDR3 DNA follows: TGTGCCAGCAGTTTTAGGGCAGGGGGGACTTCGGGCACAGATACGCAGTATTTT.

The V gene is TRBV5-1, the J gene TRBJ1-1, with D hard to call. CDR1 and CDR2 (germline): SGHRS, YFSETQ. V was trimmed by 0 bases and J by 0 bases, leaving 9 bases between them. The CDR3 runs to 15 residues. The chain's CDR3 is CASSLEIVMNTEAFF. The CDR3 DNA reads TGCGCCAGCAGCTTGGAGATAGTCATGAACACTGAAGCTTTCTTT.

The V and J genes are TRBV9 and TRBJ2-7; a weak D match, TRBD2 (6 bases). Trimming removed 0 bases at V and 1 base at J, with 11 bases between. The CDR3 consists of 15 residues. Germline values: CDR1 SGDLS, CDR2 YYNGEE. In DNA form, the CDR3 reads TGTGCCAGCAGCGTAGCTGCGGGGACTTCCTACGAGCAGTACTTC. Protein: CASSVAAGTSYEQYF.

This chain links TRBV7-8 with TRBJ2-4, with D possibly matching TRBD2 (5 bases). Germline lookup yields CDR1 SGHVS and CDR2 FQNEAQ. The germline V and J ends were trimmed by 1 base and 4 bases, with 5 bases remaining between them. CDR3 length: 13 residues. DNA for the CDR3: TGTGCCAGCAGCTTAGGGACTAAAAACATTCAGTACTTC. Its protein product is CASSLGTKNIQYF. The full variable domain, with the rest looked up from reference TRBV7-8 and TRBJ2-4, is GAGVSQSPRYKVAKRGQDVALRCDPISGHVSLFWYQQALGQGPEFLTYFQNEAQLDKSGLPSDRFFAERPEGSVSTLKIQRTQQEDSAVYLCASSLGTKNIQYFGAGTRLSVL.

The rearrangement uses TRBV19 and TRBJ2-6, with D possibly TRBD2 on 6 matching bases. V was pared by 6 bases and J by 1 base, with 16 bases between. The CDR3 extends over 17 amino acids. Germline values: CDR1 LNHDA, CDR2 SQIVND (reference sequence). CDR3 amino acids: CASSSGTLLSGANVLTF. DNA of the CDR3: TGTGCCAGTAGCTCCGGGACTCTACTATCTGGGGCCAACGTCCTGACTTTC.

This chain uses TRBV6-6 with TRBJ2-7; possible D gene TRBD2, 6 bases. The CDR3 runs to 13 residues. V shed 8 bases and J shed 5 bases, with 16 bases lying between them. CDR1 and CDR2 from the germline V gene are MNHNY and SVGAGI (reference sequence). The DNA for the CDR3 is TGTGCCAGCCTTTGGAGGGAGTGGGACGAGCAGTACTTC. Protein sequence: CASLWREWDEQYF.

The chain uses TRBV11-3 and TRBJ1-2; D is unresolved. V was cut by 3 bases and J by 8 bases, with 13 bases left in between. The CDR3 extends over 13 amino acids. CDR1 and CDR2 (germline): SGHNT, YENEEA. The CDR3 sequence is CASSFEEGRGYTF. CDR3 nucleotide sequence: TGTGCCAGCAGCTTCGAAGAAGGGAGAGGCTACACCTTC. Drawing the rest from reference TRBV11-3 and TRBJ1-2, the complete variable domain is EAGVVQSPRYKIIEKKQPVAFWCNPISGHNTLYWYLQNLGQGPELLIRYENEEAVDDSQLPKDRFSAERLKGVDSTLKIQPAELGDSAVYLCASSFEEGRGYTFGSGTRLTVV.

The V gene is TRBV4-3, the J gene TRBJ2-1; 7 positions agree with TRBD1. In germline, CDR1 is LGHNA, CDR2 YSLEER. Germline trimming cut 0 bases from V and 4 bases from J; bases unmatched to any gene: 3. The CDR3 has 15 residues. The CDR3 coding sequence is TGCGCCAGCAGCCAAGACAGGGGGATGTACAATGAGCAGTTCTTC. It is translated as CASSQDRGMYNEQFF.

This rearrangement joins TRBV7-9 to TRBJ2-2; 10 positions match TRBD2. Germline V gives CDR1 SEHNR, CDR2 FQNEAQ (reference sequence). This CDR3 has 15 residues. Trimming removed 6 bases from V and 4 bases from J; junction bases left unmatched: 5. The CDR3 DNA reads as TGTGCCAGCAGAAAACTAGCGGGAAGCACCGGGGAGCTGTTTTTT. It is translated as CASRKLAGSTGELFF. The full variable domain, in which reference TRBV7-9 and TRBJ2-2 provide the parts outside the CDR3, is DTGVSQNPRHKITKRGQNVTFRCDPISEHNRLYWYRQTLGQGPEFLTYFQNEAQLEKSRLLSDRFSAERPKGSFSTLEIQRTEQGDSAMYLCASRKLAGSTGELFFGEGSRLTVL.